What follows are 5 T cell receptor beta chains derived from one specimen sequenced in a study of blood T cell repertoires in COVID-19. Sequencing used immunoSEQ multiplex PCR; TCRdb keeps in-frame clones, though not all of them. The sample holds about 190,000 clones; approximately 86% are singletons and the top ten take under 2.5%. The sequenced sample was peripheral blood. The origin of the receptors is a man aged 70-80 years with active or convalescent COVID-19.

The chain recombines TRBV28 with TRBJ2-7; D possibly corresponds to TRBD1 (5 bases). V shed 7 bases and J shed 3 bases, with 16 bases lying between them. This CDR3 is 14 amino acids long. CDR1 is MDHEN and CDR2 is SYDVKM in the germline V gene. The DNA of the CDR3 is TGTGCCAGCAATACCGACAGTAGAGACTACGAGCAGTACTTC. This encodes CASNTDSRDYEQYF.

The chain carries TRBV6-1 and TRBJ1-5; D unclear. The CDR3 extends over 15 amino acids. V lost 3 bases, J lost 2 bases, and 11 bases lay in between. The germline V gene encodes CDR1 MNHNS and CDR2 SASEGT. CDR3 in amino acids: CASSDLAARNQPQHF. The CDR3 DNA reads TGTGCCAGCAGTGACCTAGCAGCTCGCAATCAGCCCCAGCATTTT.

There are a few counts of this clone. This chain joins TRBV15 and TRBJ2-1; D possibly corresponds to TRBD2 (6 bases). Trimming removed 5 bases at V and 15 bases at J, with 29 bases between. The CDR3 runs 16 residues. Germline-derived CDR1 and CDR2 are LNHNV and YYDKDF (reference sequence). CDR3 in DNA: TGTGCCACCAGCTCGCGTGGAGGGTCTCTTGGCCCTCCGCCGTTCTTC. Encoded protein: CATSSRGGSLGPPPFF.

The CDR3 region is CASSLFGGFGMDQPQHF. The CDR3 DNA follows: TGTGCCAGCAGTCTCTTCGGGGGGTTCGGGATGGATCAGCCCCAGCATTTT. V and J are TRBV28 and TRBJ1-5; TRBD1 is a possible D gene (5 bases). The germline V gene has CDR1 MDHEN and CDR2 SYDVKM. V gave up 5 bases and J gave up 5 bases, with 22 bases separating them. The CDR3 is made up of 17 amino acids.

The CDR3 coding sequence is TGTGCCAGCAGCGTTGTGGGAGGCCCCTACAATGAGCAGTTCTTC. Its protein is CASSVVGGPYNEQFF. The rearrangement links TRBV9 to TRBJ2-1, with D perhaps TRBD2 (6 bases). There are 15 residues in the CDR3. Germline V gives CDR1 SGDLS, CDR2 YYNGEE. Between the trimmed V and J ends, which lost 2 bases and 2 bases, there was a span of 11 bases.